These 24 T cell receptor beta chains originate from one sample sequenced in a study of blood T cells in healthy people across ages (dated by TCRdb to 2013 to 2016). Receptors were amplified or captured by 5' RACE. The listed sequencing device is Illumina HiSeq 2500. A second about 7 to 11 cycle PCR used a sample-barcoded 5' primer and a J-beta primer mix. TCRdb trimmed public reads at Q25 via fastp, called clones via MiXCR and kept in-frame beta chains. Each CDR3 protein appears once, grouped with its most common genes and DNA. Recorded for this sample are a few hundred thousand distinct CDR3 sequences; roughly half of them occurred a single time. The ten biggest clones cover over 40% of the sample. Sequenced input: blood. These receptors were taken from a man aged 60-69 years in good health.

The J gene is TRBJ2-5, the V gene TRBV27; D perhaps matches TRBD2 (6 bases). Gene TRBJ2-7 matches the end of the DNA better, so the J call may be wrong. This CDR3 has 14 amino acids. In germline, CDR1 is MNHEY, CDR2 SMNVEV (reference sequence). This CDR3 reads CASSLGGVGYEQYF. CDR3 sequence (DNA): TGTGCCAGCAGTTTAGGCGGGGTAGGCTACGAGCAGTACTTC.

About this clonotype itself: The junction departs from germline at one end; a sequencing error may be responsible. This sequence joins TRBV7-7 and TRBJ2-3; possible D gene TRBD2, 6 bases. Germline V lookup: CDR1 SSHAT, CDR2 FNYEAQ (reference sequence). The CDR3 spans 16 residues. The CDR3 DNA is TGTGCTAGCAGCTTAGGAAAAGGGCGGAGGGCAGATACGCAGTATTTT. The encoded protein is CASSLGKGRRADTQYF.

The V gene is TRBV14, the J gene TRBJ2-7; no reliable D call. Per the germline V gene, CDR1 is SGHDN and CDR2 is FVKESK. CDR3 length: 13 residues. V lost 4 bases and J lost 3, with 10 bases in between. CDR3 in amino acids: CASSLTLFYEQYF. CDR3 nucleotide sequence: TGTGCCAGCAGCCTGACGCTCTTCTACGAGCAGTACTTC.

The rearrangement uses TRBV5-6 and TRBJ2-7; D possibly corresponds to TRBD1 (6 bases). CDR3 length: 14 residues. Trimming cost V 4 bases and J 2 bases, with 13 bases left between them. The germline V gene has CDR1 SGHDT and CDR2 YYEEEE. This chain's CDR3 is CASSTEGVPYEQYF. The CDR3 DNA follows: TGTGCCAGCAGCACCGAGGGGGTCCCCTACGAGCAGTACTTC.

This clonotype came up a few times. This rearrangement joins TRBV7-3 to TRBJ2-1; the D gene could be TRBD1 or TRBD2 (5 bases each). The CDR3 is made up of 15 amino acids. Germline V gene lookup returns CDR1 SGHTA and CDR2 FQGTGA. Trimming stripped 1 base from V and 0 bases from J, with 7 bases between. As DNA, the CDR3 is TGTGCCAGCAGCTTAAAGGGGAGCTCCTACAATGAGCAGTTCTTC. Translated, it gives CASSLKGSSYNEQFF. The variable domain in full, completed from reference TRBV7-3 and TRBJ2-1, reads GAGVSQTPSNKVTEKGKYVELRCDPISGHTALYWYRQSLGQGPEFLIYFQGTGAADDSGLPNDRFFAVRPEGSVSTLKIQRTERGDSAVYLCASSLKGSSYNEQFFGPGTRLTVL.

V usage is TRBV7-9 and J usage is TRBJ2-1; 10 nucleotides line up with TRBD2. Germline loops: CDR1 SEHNR, CDR2 FQNEAQ (reference sequence). V dropped 5 bases and J dropped 5; count of bases not matched to a gene: 12. This CDR3 spans 17 amino acids. The CDR3 sequence: CASSPSTSGDFHNEQFF. The CDR3 DNA is TGTGCCAGCAGCCCCTCTACTAGCGGGGATTTCCACAATGAGCAGTTCTTC.

The chain has TRBV3-1 and TRBJ2-7; no definite D call. Trimming shortened V by 5 bases and J by 0 bases, and 14 bases separated the two germline ends. Germline values: CDR1 LGHDT, CDR2 YNNKEL (reference sequence). This CDR3 spans 15 amino acids. In DNA form, the CDR3 reads TGTGCCAGCAGCGCTAGGACGAGCAGCTCCTACGAGCAGTACTTC. This sequence encodes CASSARTSSSYEQYF.

This clonotype has at least ten counts. This chain joins TRBV20-1 and TRBJ2-1; D perhaps matches TRBD2 (5 bases). The CDR3 contains 15 residues. V was trimmed by 5 bases and J by 9 bases, leaving 23 bases between them. Germline values: CDR1 DFQATT, CDR2 SNEGSKA (reference sequence). In DNA form, the CDR3 reads TGCAGTGCTCAGACCGACTATGTTACCGTGGGTGAGCAGTTCTTC. Translation: CSAQTDYVTVGEQFF.

To note about this clonotype: The junction departs from germline at one end; a sequencing error may be responsible. The chain carries TRBV5-6 and TRBJ2-3, with D uncertain. Germline V gene data show CDR1 as SGHDT and CDR2 as YYEEEE. CDR3 length: 16 residues. CDR3 bases: TGTGCCAGCAGATTGGAAATCCGGTCAATATCCGGCACGCAGTATTTT. It translates to CASRLEIRSISGTQYF.

V usage is TRBV11-2 and J usage is TRBJ2-5, with D hard to call. Between the trimmed V and J ends, which lost 7 bases and 5 bases, there was a span of 11 bases. Germline CDR1 SGHAT, CDR2 FQNNGV. The CDR3 runs to 12 residues. CDR3 protein: CASTAGSETQYF. The CDR3 DNA is TGTGCCAGCACTGCTGGCTCGGAGACCCAGTACTTC.

V and J are TRBV20-1 and TRBJ2-3; unclear D gene. The V end lost 0 bases, the J end lost 2 bases, and 15 bases lay between the germline ends. Germline V gene data show CDR1 as DFQATT and CDR2 as SNEGSKA (reference sequence). The CDR3 is 16 residues long. The CDR3 DNA follows: TGCAGTGCTAGAGATAGAATCAAAGACATCACAGATACGCAGTATTTT. Translation gives CSARDRIKDITDTQYF.

V usage is TRBV25-1 and J usage is TRBJ2-3, with D uncertain. The CDR3 contains 13 residues. CDR1 is MGHDK and CDR2 is SYGVNS in the germline V gene. The V end was cut by 11 bases, the J end by 6 bases, with 18 bases between. CDR3 loop: CAASSGAKDTQYF. Here the CDR3 DNA reads TGTGCCGCCAGTTCAGGAGCGAAGGATACGCAGTATTTT.

This rearrangement joins TRBV7-2 to TRBJ2-1; D gene uncertain. Germline V gene lookup returns CDR1 SGHTA and CDR2 FQGNSA. The CDR3 extends over 17 amino acids. V lost 0 bases and J 0 bases, leaving 12 bases between the germline ends. The CDR3, as DNA: TGTGCCAGCAGCTTAGCGATTGGCTCGCCCTCCTACAATGAGCAGTTCTTC. It is translated as CASSLAIGSPSYNEQFF.

In this sample, this clonotype turned up once. Sequence at one end of the junction differs from germline and may be a read error. The chain employs TRBV9 and TRBJ2-3, with 14 bases identical to TRBD2. The CDR3 extends over 16 amino acids. The germline CDR1 and CDR2 sequences are SGDLS and YYNGEE. CDR3 DNA: TGTGTCAGCAGCGGAGGACTAGCGGGAGGATCAGATACGCAGTATTTT. Its translation is CVSSGGLAGGSDTQYF.

V is TRBV20-1 and J is TRBJ2-1; 8 nucleotides line up with TRBD2. Germline values: CDR1 DFQATT, CDR2 SNEGSKA (reference sequence). This CDR3 is 14 amino acids long. V was pared by 6 bases and J by 7 bases, with 11 bases of the junction left unmatched. CDR3 nucleotide sequence: TGCAGTGCAATCAGCTCAGCGGGAGTGAATGAGCAGTTCTTC. Translation: CSAISSAGVNEQFF.

The chain uses TRBV27 and TRBJ2-1; perhaps D is TRBD1 or TRBD2 (7 bases each). V was shortened by 5 bases and J by 8 bases, with 16 bases between the two germline ends. Per germline, CDR1 MNHEY and CDR2 SMNVEV (reference sequence). The CDR3 consists of 14 residues. The chain's CDR3 is CASSLAEGADEQFF. The CDR3 nucleotides are TGTGCCAGCAGTCTAGCGGAGGGGGCCGATGAGCAGTTCTTC.

In the case of this clonotype: A much larger clone lies one base from this, so it may be a read error. The chain employs TRBV5-1 and TRBJ2-7, with TRBD1 matching 9 bases. Germline CDR1 SGHRS, CDR2 YFSETQ. Trimming took 4 bases from V and 6 from J; bases not matched to a gene: 8. This CDR3 has 14 amino acids. The CDR3 nucleotides read TGCGCCAGCAGCGCCCGGGACAGGGTGGGCGAGCAGTACTTC. It translates to CASSARDRVGEQYF.

V usage is TRBV7-9 and J usage is TRBJ1-1; D uncertain. The length of the CDR3 is 15 residues. Deletions cut 0 bases from V and 0 bases from J, with 8 bases between. Looked up from germline, CDR1 is SEHNR and CDR2 is FQNEAQ (reference sequence). The CDR3 bases are TGTGCCAGCAGCTTAGCGGAGGGCGTGAACACTGAAGCTTTCTTT. It is translated as CASSLAEGVNTEAFF.

The chain joins TRBV7-8 to TRBJ2-1; TRBD2 matches 10 bases. The J call may be wrong; the DNA end is better matched by TRBJ2-7. This CDR3 has 14 amino acids. CDR1 SGHVS and CDR2 FQNEAQ come from the germline V gene. CDR3: CASRDSGRTYEQYF. The CDR3, as DNA: TGTGCCAGCAGGGATAGCGGGAGGACCTACGAGCAGTACTTC.

The V gene is TRBV5-1, the J gene TRBJ2-6, with no clear D. There are 15 residues in the CDR3. Germline CDR1 reads SGHRS; CDR2 reads YFSETQ. V dropped 2 bases and J dropped 4 bases, with 10 bases sitting between them. CDR3 protein: CASSFHAGGANVLTF. The CDR3 DNA follows: TGCGCCAGCAGCTTCCACGCAGGAGGGGCCAACGTCCTGACTTTC.

V gene TRBV28 combines with J gene TRBJ1-1, with a possible D match to TRBD1 (5 bases). CDR3 length: 11 residues. From germline, CDR1 is MDHEN and CDR2 SYDVKM. Trimming stripped 8 bases from V and 6 bases from J, with 10 bases between. The CDR3 sequence: CASRGKPEAFF. The CDR3 DNA reads TGTGCCAGCCGGGGCAAACCTGAAGCTTTCTTT.

The chain couples TRBV30 to TRBJ2-1, with 10 bases that match TRBD2. The CDR3 contains 17 residues. Germline values: CDR1 GTSNPN, CDR2 SVGIG (reference sequence). V was clipped by 3 bases and J by 0 bases; unmatched bases: 8. Written as DNA, the CDR3 is TGTGCCTGGAGCGCCAGACTAGCGGGCAGCTCCTACAATGAGCAGTTCTTC. This codes for CAWSARLAGSSYNEQFF. Filled out from reference TRBV30 and TRBJ2-1, the complete variable domain reads SQTIHQWPATLVQPVGSPLSLECTVEGTSNPNLYWYRQAAGRGLQLLFYSVGIGQISSEVPQNLSASRPQDRQFILSSKKLLLSDSGFYLCAWSARLAGSSYNEQFFGPGTRLTVL.

V gene TRBV4-2 combines with J gene TRBJ2-2; 11 nucleotides match TRBD2. V gave up 0 bases and J gave up 5 bases; unmatched junction bases: 5. Germline CDR1 is LGHNA and CDR2 is YNFKEQ. CDR3 size: 17 residues. This CDR3 is CASSQEIAGGRTGELFF. The CDR3 DNA reads TGTGCCAGCAGCCAAGAAATAGCGGGGGGGCGTACCGGGGAGCTGTTTTTT.

This chain uses TRBV9 with TRBJ2-1, with 9 nucleotides matching TRBD1. The junction had 6 bases not matched to a gene; V was cut back by 3 bases and J by 8 bases. CDR3 length: 14 amino acids. Germline V gene data show CDR1 as SGDLS and CDR2 as YYNGEE. In DNA form, the CDR3 reads TGTGCCAGCAGCGAATGGACAGGGGAGGATGAGCAGTTCTTC. Protein: CASSEWTGEDEQFF.